Listed below are T cell receptor beta chains from one sample, sequenced in a study of a mutant IDH1 vaccine in newly diagnosed glioma. No antigens are known for them. TCRdb's table, derived via immunoSEQ multiplex PCR, lists solely in-frame clones and lacks some. The sample has 9,500 to 12,000 clones; 80% to 90% are singletons. Sequenced material: PBMCs, taken from a glioma patient whose treatment included an IDH1 peptide vaccine. The receptors shown here come from a woman aged 40 to 50 with glioma. Some clones in this sample may be carry-over from other donors' samples. Both conserved end residues are part of each CDR3. The D gene is left open where the match is weak. Clone size is given for some rows only: seen once, a few or many times, or a class if the clone is expanded.

clone_size | d_call | j_call | cdr3_length | v_call | cdr3_aa | cdr3_nt
once | NA | TRBJ2-3 | 14 | TRBV7-9 | CASSLAGAGDTQYF | TGTGCCAGCAGCTTAGCAGGGGCGGGAGATACGCAGTATTTT
NA | TRBD2 | TRBJ2-3 | 18 | TRBV9 | CASSVETSGRAGSDTQYF | TGTGCCAGCAGCGTAGAGACTAGCGGGAGGGCCGGATCAGATACGCAGTATTTT
NA | NA | TRBJ2-6 | 14 | TRBV2 | CASRQTSGANVLTF | TGTGCCAGCAGGCAAACCTCTGGGGCCAACGTCCTGACTTTC
NA | TRBD2 | TRBJ2-5 | 16 | TRBV18 | CASSRSGTSGQETQYF | TGTGCCAGCTCTCGATCCGGGACTAGCGGCCAAGAGACCCAGTACTTC
NA | TRBD1 | TRBJ1-1 | 15 | TRBV18 | CASSPKTGGPTEAFF | TGTGCCAGCTCACCTAAGACAGGGGGTCCTACTGAAGCTTTCTTT
NA | NA | TRBJ2-1 | 13 | TRBV10-3 | CAISGSRDTEQFF | TGTGCCATCAGTGGGTCAAGGGATACTGAGCAGTTCTTC
NA | NA | TRBJ1-5 | 13 | TRBV19 | CASSIADYQPQHF | TGTGCCAGTAGTATAGCGGATTATCAGCCCCAGCATTTT
NA | NA | TRBJ1-2 | 12 | TRBV30 | CAWSRTDYGYTF | TGTGCCTGGAGTAGGACAGACTATGGCTACACCTTC
NA | TRBD1 | TRBJ2-2 | 15 | TRBV19 | CASSSRTGGTGELFF | TGTGCCAGTAGTTCTCGGACAGGGGGGACCGGGGAGCTGTTTTTT
NA | NA | TRBJ1-4 | 15 | TRBV25-1 | CASSELGLGGEKLFF | TGTGCCAGCAGTGAATTGGGACTAGGGGGTGAAAAACTGTTTTTT
NA | NA | TRBJ2-3 | 16 | TRBV30 | CAWSNVREIGTDTQYF | TGTGCCTGGAGTAACGTCAGGGAGATCGGCACAGATACGCAGTATTTT
once | TRBD2 | TRBJ2-1 | 14 | TRBV5-6 | CASSLAGPYNEQFF | TGTGCCAGCAGCTTAGCGGGGCCCTACAATGAGCAGTTCTTC
NA | NA | TRBJ1-1 | 16 | TRBV14 | CASSQARGYRGTEAFF | TGTGCCAGCAGCCAAGCTCGAGGGTATCGGGGCACTGAAGCTTTCTTT
NA | NA | TRBJ2-5 | 14 | TRBV5-1 | CASSLGDSQETQYF | TGCGCCAGCAGCTTGGGGGACTCCCAAGAGACCCAGTACTTC
few | TRBD1 | TRBJ2-4 | 18 | TRBV27 | CASSSGTGAGVAKNIQYF | TGTGCCAGCAGTTCCGGGACAGGGGCCGGGGTCGCCAAAAACATTCAGTACTTC
NA | NA | TRBJ2-2 | 15 | TRBV6-1 | CASSPITVSPGELFF | TGTGCCAGCAGTCCCATTACGGTCTCCCCCGGGGAGCTGTTTTTT
NA | NA | TRBJ1-2 | 14 | TRBV19 | CASSIPAGNYGYTF | TGTGCCAGTAGTATCCCCGCCGGAAACTATGGCTACACCTTC
NA | TRBD2 | TRBJ2-3 | 13 | TRBV7-7 | CASSSGGPDTQYF | TGTGCTAGCAGTTCGGGGGGGCCAGATACGCAGTATTTT
NA | NA | TRBJ2-1 | 17 | TRBV4-1 | CASSQMGPGTPLNEQFF | TGCGCCAGCAGCCAAATGGGGCCCGGGACACCTCTCAATGAGCAGTTCTTC
NA | NA | TRBJ2-7 | 11 | TRBV28 | CASRQYYEQYF | TGTGCCAGCAGGCAATACTACGAGCAGTACTTC
NA | NA | TRBJ2-2 | 16 | TRBV27 | CASSLKQGLTTRELFF | TGTGCCAGCAGTTTAAAACAGGGTCTTACAACCCGGGAGCTGTTTTTT
NA | NA | TRBJ2-6 | 17 | TRBV7-6 | CASSPTIGPGGANVLTF | TGTGCCAGCAGCCCCACGATCGGTCCAGGTGGGGCCAACGTCCTGACTTTC
NA | TRBD1 | TRBJ1-2 | 16 | TRBV4-1 | CASSHTTLQGAKGYTF | TGCGCCAGCAGCCACACCACCTTACAGGGGGCTAAAGGCTACACCTTC
once | NA | TRBJ2-7 | 14 | TRBV28 | CASSRFGQHYEQYF | TGTGCCAGCAGTAGGTTCGGACAGCACTACGAGCAGTACTTC
once | NA | TRBJ1-3 | 16 | TRBV28 | CASSSPGPASGNTIYF | TGTGCCAGCAGTTCACCGGGGCCCGCCTCTGGAAACACCATATATTTT
few | NA | TRBJ2-7 | 12 | TRBV5-4 | CASSGSSYEQYF | TGTGCCAGCAGCGGTAGCTCCTACGAGCAGTACTTC
NA | NA | TRBJ2-1 | 14 | TRBV6-1 | CASSERVEAGEQFF | TGTGCCAGCAGTGAAAGGGTCGAGGCCGGTGAGCAGTTCTTC
once | TRBD1 | TRBJ1-2 | 14 | TRBV6-5 | CASGLLDRGDGYTF | TGTGCCAGCGGACTTTTGGACAGGGGGGATGGCTACACCTTC
NA | TRBD1 | TRBJ1-5 | 18 | TRBV2 | CASSVPGQGSPFNQPQHF | TGTGCCAGCAGCGTCCCGGGACAGGGTTCCCCTTTCAATCAGCCCCAGCATTTT
NA | NA | TRBJ1-1 | 11 | TRBV5-1 | CASSQNTEAFF | TGCGCCAGCAGCCAGAACACTGAAGCTTTCTTT
few | NA | TRBJ1-4 | 15 | TRBV6-1 | CASSDKFATNEKLFF | TGTGCCAGCAGTGACAAGTTTGCAACTAATGAAAAACTGTTTTTT
NA | NA | TRBJ2-7 | 14 | TRBV11-1 | CASSLVTGEGEQYF | TGTGCCAGCAGCTTAGTGACAGGGGAGGGCGAGCAGTACTTC
NA | TRBD1 | TRBJ2-1 | 14 | TRBV9 | CASSGQPGGNEQFF | TGTGCCAGCAGCGGCCAACCAGGGGGCAATGAGCAGTTCTTC
NA | NA | TRBJ1-1 | 14 | TRBV11-3 | CASSLGASNTEAFF | TGTGCCAGCAGCTTAGGGGCGTCGAACACTGAAGCTTTCTTT
NA | NA | TRBJ2-7 | 14 | TRBV27 | CASSLWASSYEQYF | TGTGCCAGCAGTTTATGGGCCAGCTCCTACGAGCAGTACTTC
NA | NA | TRBJ1-3 | 14 | TRBV5-1 | CASSSWGNGNTIYF | TGCGCCAGCAGCTCCTGGGGGAATGGAAACACCATATATTTT
NA | NA | TRBJ1-5 | 12 | TRBV2 | CASSQVALPQHF | TGTGCCAGCAGTCAGGTAGCGCTGCCCCAGCATTTT
NA | NA | TRBJ2-7 | 14 | TRBV27 | CATPSGGTSYEQYF | TGTGCCACCCCTTCAGGGGGGACCTCCTACGAGCAGTACTTC
NA | TRBD2 | TRBJ2-3 | 18 | TRBV15 | CATSVDPLAGPSTDTQYF | TGTGCCACCAGCGTTGACCCCCTAGCGGGCCCTAGCACAGATACGCAGTATTTT
NA | NA | TRBJ2-5 | 15 | TRBV2 | CASRASGSHLETQYF | TGTGCCAGCAGGGCCTCGGGCAGTCACTTAGAGACCCAGTACTTC
NA | TRBD1 | TRBJ1-1 | 15 | TRBV30 | CAWSPDRGVYAEAFF | TGTGCCTGGAGCCCGGACAGGGGAGTTTACGCGGAAGCTTTCTTT
NA | NA | TRBJ1-3 | 14 | TRBV28 | CATVRSQSGNTIYF | TGTGCCACGGTACGGAGTCAGTCTGGAAACACCATATATTTT
NA | TRBD2 | TRBJ2-1 | 15 | TRBV6-7 | CASSSLAGDYNEQFF | TGTGCCAGCAGTTCCCTAGCGGGAGATTACAATGAGCAGTTCTTC
once | NA | TRBJ2-7 | 13 | TRBV30 | CAWGVGGGSEQYF | TGTGCCTGGGGTGTAGGGGGGGGCTCCGAGCAGTACTTC
NA | NA | TRBJ2-7 | 15 | TRBV27 | CASSSWGSLSYEQYF | TGTGCCAGCAGTTCGTGGGGTTCCCTCTCCTACGAGCAGTACTTC
NA | NA | TRBJ2-7 | 13 | TRBV6-5 | CASSYSGTYEQYF | TGTGCCAGCAGTTACTCAGGAACCTACGAGCAGTACTTC
NA | TRBD1 | TRBJ1-5 | 15 | TRBV4-1 | CASSQDGQDRQPQHF | TGCGCCAGCAGCCAAGATGGACAGGATCGGCAGCCCCAGCATTTT
NA | TRBD1 | TRBJ2-1 | 14 | TRBV6-6 | CASSYDRGRAEQFF | TGTGCCAGCAGTTATGACAGGGGGCGGGCTGAGCAGTTCTTC
NA | NA | TRBJ1-1 | 14 | TRBV29-1 | CSASGAPGDTEAFF | TGCAGCGCCTCCGGTGCACCAGGGGACACTGAAGCTTTCTTT
NA | NA | TRBJ2-3 | 13 | TRBV7-6 | CASSPSRGAVGYF | TGTGCCAGCAGCCCATCTAGGGGTGCAGTTGGGTATTTT
NA | TRBD2 | TRBJ2-1 | 20 | TRBV10-3 | CAISEPAGVQTSGGYNEQFF | TGTGCCATCAGTGAGCCGGCCGGTGTGCAGACTAGCGGGGGATACAATGAGCAGTTCTTC
few | TRBD1 | TRBJ1-2 | 13 | TRBV2 | CASSEQGDGGYTF | TGTGCCAGCAGTGAACAGGGGGACGGTGGCTACACCTTC
NA | NA | TRBJ1-2 | 13 | TRBV5-5 | CASSWTVDYGYTF | TGTGCCAGCAGCTGGACAGTTGACTATGGCTACACCTTC
NA | NA | TRBJ2-7 | 16 | TRBV21-1 | CASSNPCQGVSYEQYF | TGTGCCAGCAGCAACCCGTGTCAGGGGGTATCCTACGAGCAGTACTTC
NA | NA | TRBJ1-6 | 16 | TRBV7-9 | CASSRSVVEHNSPLHF | TGTGCCAGCAGCCGGTCGGTCGTAGAGCATAATTCACCCCTCCACTTT